Listed below are T cell receptor beta chains from one sample, sequenced in a study of T cell repertoires in cytomegalovirus infection. The antigens for these receptors are not known. A single record per CDR3 protein comes from TCRdb applying MiXCR to the reads. The sample records about 130,000 distinct CDR3 sequences, roughly a quarter being singletons. Sequenced input: PBMCs, sequenced either directly or after in vitro stimulation (not recorded which). The receptors shown here come from a human donor in good health (CMV status not recorded). Some clones in this sample may be carry-over from other donors' samples. Both conserved end residues are part of each CDR3. D genes are given only for firm matches. Rows may omit the clone size; those that give it use once, few, many or a size class.

>.|many|TRBJ2-1|TRBV7-2
TGTGCCAGCAGCTTATGGGGCAGGGGCGAGATTCGCTCCTACAATGAGCAGTTCTTC
CASSLWGRGEIRSYNEQFF
>TRBD2|few|TRBJ2-7|TRBV6-2/TRBV6-3
TGTGCCAGCCGACGTGGCGGGAGCAACTACGAGCAGTACTTC
CASRRGGSNYEQYF
>.|many|TRBJ2-5|TRBV12-3/TRBV12-4
TGTGCCAGCAGCGAGACCCTGAAAGAGACCCAGTACTTC
CASSETLKETQYF
>TRBD1|.|TRBJ1-3|TRBV7-9
TGTGCCAGCAGCGACACAGGGGCTGGAAACACCATATATTTT
CASSDTGAGNTIYF
>.|few|TRBJ1-2|TRBV27
TGTGCCAGCAGTCCGGCAGGGAGGAACTATGGCTACACCTTC
CASSPAGRNYGYTF
>.|few|TRBJ2-7|TRBV6-6
TGTGCCAGCAGTTACCTCGGCTCCTACGAGCAGTACTTC
CASSYLGSYEQYF
>TRBD2|few|TRBJ2-1|TRBV11-3
TGTGCCAGCACCACAGCGGGAGGGGAGCAGTTCTTC
CASTTAGGEQFF
>.|.|TRBJ1-1|TRBV7-9
TGTGCCAGCAGCTTAGGTGGGGAAGTGGGCACTGAAGCTTTCTTT
CASSLGGEVGTEAFF
>TRBD2|.|TRBJ2-5|TRBV7-2
TGTGCCAGCAGCCCCGAACTAGCGGAGAGAGAGACCCAGTACTTC
CASSPELAERETQYF
>.|few|TRBJ2-7|TRBV5-1
TGCGCCAGCACCCGGGACCGTGGAAAGTACGAGCAGTACTTC
CASTRDRGKYEQYF
>.|.|TRBJ2-2|TRBV19
TGTGCCAGTAGTATCGACACGAACACCGGGGAGCTGTTTTTT
CASSIDTNTGELFF
>.|few|TRBJ2-1|TRBV6-2/TRBV6-3
TGTGCCAGCAGTTACTCGTTCAATGAGCAGTTCTTC
CASSYSFNEQFF
>TRBD2|few|TRBJ2-1|TRBV7-9
TGTGCCAGCAGCTTAGTATTGGGGGAGGGCTCCTACAATGAGCAGTTCTTC
CASSLVLGEGSYNEQFF
>.|.|TRBJ2-6|TRBV6-1
TGTGCCAGCAGTTCCGACAGGGCGGGGGCGTCTGGGGCCAACGTCCTGACTTTC
CASSSDRAGASGANVLTF
>TRBD2|many|TRBJ2-1|TRBV7-2
TGTGCCAGCCCTGGAACTAGCGGGAGCCGCGAGCAGTTCTTC
CASPGTSGSREQFF
>TRBD2|.|TRBJ2-2|TRBV11-3
TGTGCCAGCAGCTATGAGGGGAGGGAGTTCACCGGGGAGCTGTTTTTT
CASSYEGREFTGELFF
>TRBD2|many|TRBJ2-7|TRBV28
TGTGCCAGCAGTTCTCAGGCTAGCGGGAGCTACGAGCAGTACTTC
CASSSQASGSYEQYF
>.|few|TRBJ1-2|TRBV7-9
TGTGCCAGCAGCTTACTCCTGGGCTCAGAGGGCTACACCTTC
CASSLLLGSEGYTF
>TRBD2|.|TRBJ2-1|TRBV5-6
TGTGCCAGCAGCTTGACGGGGGGGGTGGAGCAGTTCTTC
CASSLTGGVEQFF
>.|many|TRBJ2-1|TRBV7-6
TGTGCCAGCAGCTTAGTAGGGGGTGAGCAGTTCTTC
CASSLVGGEQFF
>.|many|TRBJ1-5|TRBV15
TGTGCCACCAGCGGCGGAACAGCCAATCAGCCCCAGCATTTT
CATSGGTANQPQHF
>.|many|TRBJ1-4|TRBV28
TGTGCCAGCAGCACCAGGAGACCAGGTGAAAAACTGTTTTTT
CASSTRRPGEKLFF
>TRBD1|few|TRBJ1-2|TRBV15
TGTGCCACCAGCCCGGGACAGGGGGTGTTTGGCTACACCTTC
CATSPGQGVFGYTF
>.|many|TRBJ1-6|TRBV28
TGTGCCAGCAGTTCGGACAGTTTAGCGTCCTATAATTCACCCCTCCACTTT
CASSSDSLASYNSPLHF
>TRBD1|.|TRBJ1-5|TRBV9
TGTGCCAGCAGCGCGGGACAGGACTATCAGCCCCAGCATTTT
CASSAGQDYQPQHF
>TRBD1|.|TRBJ1-2|TRBV10-3
TGTGCCATCAGTGTTGACAGGGTCCTAGGCTACACCTTC
CAISVDRVLGYTF
>.|few|TRBJ1-5|TRBV6-1
TGTGCCAGCAGTAAAAAGGGGCCTTATCAGCCCCAGCATTTT
CASSKKGPYQPQHF
>.|few|TRBJ1-2|TRBV4-1
TGCGCCAGCAGCCAAGAGAAGGGTGCTAACTATGGCTACACCTTC
CASSQEKGANYGYTF